This T cell receptor (beta chain) was recorded in a study of blood T cell repertoires in COVID-19. About the study: Samples taken during acute and convalescent COVID-19 were collected in the United States, Italy and Spain.

As handled by the study authors: Amplification of reference gene primers was used by the study to estimate nucleated cell counts. Sequencing was performed with immunoSEQ multiplex PCR; in TCRdb, only in-frame clones are kept and a portion is missing. Clonal size and the V and J genes are those of that table, whereas D and trimming came from the DNA. The sample includes about 160,000 clones, under 85% of them seen just once. CDR1 MNHEY and CDR2 SMNVEV come from the germline V gene (reference sequence). V gave up 1 base and J gave up 7 bases, with 13 bases separating them. The CDR3 length is 14 residues.

This chain joins TRBV27 and TRBJ1-1, with D unclear. The sample comprised peripheral blood. The receptor was derived from a man between 65 and 85 years old with acute or convalescent COVID-19. The CDR3 bases are TGTGCCAGCAGTTTATTGTCAATGAGCCGTGAAGCTTTCTTT. Translating gives CASSLLSMSREAFF.